These 14 T cell receptor beta chains came from one sample sequenced in a study of blood T cell repertoires in COVID-19. TCRdb's table, derived via immunoSEQ multiplex PCR, lists solely in-frame clones and lacks some. The sample gives about 230,000 clones, around 84% of which show up once; about 9.9% is in the top ten. Sequencing input: peripheral blood. These receptors originate from a man aged 50 to 60 with COVID-19, enrolled during active disease.

J is TRBJ1-4 and V is TRBV2; D is perhaps TRBD1 (6 bases). The germline V gene encodes CDR1 SNHLY and CDR2 FYNNEI. The CDR3 loop spans 16 amino acids. Trimming took 6 bases from V and 8 from J, leaving 22 bases between them. CDR3 in DNA: TGTGCCAGCAGAAGAGAAGTTGGGACAAGAGCCGAAAAACTGTTTTTT. Its translation: CASRREVGTRAEKLFF.

This clone was counted only a few times. J is TRBJ1-1 and V is TRBV21-1; the listed D gene, TRBD1, was not tested against the DNA. TRBV21-1 is an annotated pseudogene. The CDR3 covers 19 residues. The CDR3 DNA is TGTGCCAGCAGCAAAAGCTTAAGGCAACTTCATAGGGGGAACACTGAAGCTTTCTTT. This sequence encodes CASSKSLRQLHRGNTEAFF.

The chain joins TRBV19 to TRBJ1-4; D unclear. Germline CDR1 and CDR2: LNHDA and SQIVND (reference sequence). The CDR3 covers 15 residues. V lost 7 bases and J lost 8, with 20 bases in between. CDR3 nucleotide sequence: TGTGCCAGTACCGTTCGGCACCAGGCCCGGGAAAAACTGTTTTTT. Amino acids: CASTVRHQAREKLFF.

V and J are TRBV19 and TRBJ2-7; D gene uncertain. Germline V gene sequence: CDR1 LNHDA, CDR2 SQIVND (reference sequence). CDR3 length: 14 residues. Trimming pared 2 bases from V and 5 bases from J, leaving 13 bases between. The CDR3: CASSITPESDEQYF. In DNA form, the CDR3 reads TGTGCCAGTAGTATAACCCCTGAGTCCGACGAGCAGTACTTC.

This chain links TRBV12-3 or TRBV12-4 with TRBJ1-3; 8 bases are shared with TRBD1. The CDR3 extends over 13 amino acids. V was pared by 8 bases and J by 0 bases, with 0 bases of the junction left unmatched. CDR3 region: CASGQGSGNTIYF. In DNA, the CDR3 is TGTGCCAGCGGACAGGGCTCTGGAAACACCATATATTTT.

The rearrangement joins TRBV19 to TRBJ1-5, with TRBD1 matching 8 bases. The germline CDR1 and CDR2 sequences are LNHDA and SQIVND (reference sequence). The CDR3 is 16 amino acids. V was clipped by 5 bases and J by 3 bases; unmatched bases: 9. The CDR3 nucleotides read TGTGCCAGTAGTGAAACCGCGGACAGGGACAATCAGCCCCAGCATTTT. Encoded protein: CASSETADRDNQPQHF.

The chain couples TRBV5-1 to TRBJ2-2; TRBD2 matches 10 bases. Germline loops: CDR1 SGHRS, CDR2 YFSETQ. V was pared by 0 bases and J by 5 bases, with 4 bases of the junction left unmatched. The CDR3 runs to 16 residues. The DNA of the CDR3 is TGCGCCAGCAGCTTGGTTAGCGGGAGGCGGACCGGGGAGCTGTTTTTT. This gives the protein CASSLVSGRRTGELFF.

The J gene is TRBJ2-5, the V gene TRBV5-1; tentatively, D is TRBD1 (6 bases). V was clipped by 4 bases and J by 3 bases, with 10 bases between them. Per the germline V gene, CDR1 is SGHRS and CDR2 is YFSETQ. The length of the CDR3 is 13 residues. The CDR3 coding sequence is TGCGCCAGCAGCATGGACAGTAAAGAGACCCAGTACTTC. As protein: CASSMDSKETQYF.

V is TRBV7-9 and J is TRBJ2-7, with 8 bases matching TRBD1. V was clipped by 0 bases and J by 0 bases; unmatched bases: 4. Germline V gives CDR1 SEHNR, CDR2 FQNEAQ (reference sequence). CDR3 length: 16 amino acids. CDR3 amino acids: CASSLAPGGDSYEQYF. In DNA, the CDR3 is TGTGCCAGCAGCTTAGCGCCAGGGGGCGACTCCTACGAGCAGTACTTC.

The J gene is TRBJ2-1, the V gene TRBV5-4; a possible D gene is TRBD2 (6 bases). CDR1 and CDR2 from the germline V gene are SGHNT and YYREEE (reference sequence). The CDR3 has 16 amino acids. V was cut by 0 bases and J by 6 bases, with 16 bases left in between. CDR3 bases: TGTGCCAGCAGCTTGGGGGCGGGGCAAGAGTTCAATGAGCAGTTCTTC. This gives the protein CASSLGAGQEFNEQFF.

V is TRBV5-4 and J is TRBJ1-6; the D gene is possibly TRBD1 (5 bases). The CDR3 has 15 amino acids. Germline V gene sequence: CDR1 SGHNT, CDR2 YYREEE (reference sequence). V dropped 4 bases and J dropped 5 bases, with 13 bases sitting between them. The CDR3 is CASSLATANNSPLHF. The CDR3 bases are TGTGCCAGCAGCCTCGCGACAGCTAATAATTCACCCCTCCACTTT.

The V and J genes are TRBV6-2 or TRBV6-3 and TRBJ2-1; TRBD2 is a possible D gene (5 bases). The CDR3 has 16 amino acids. V lost 0 bases and J lost 6, with 15 bases in between. In germline, CDR1 is MNHEY, CDR2 SVGEGT. As DNA, the CDR3 is TGTGCCAGCAGTTACTCTAGACGGGGAACGACCAATGAGCAGTTCTTC. Amino acid sequence: CASSYSRRGTTNEQFF.

This clone was seen repeatedly, ten times or more. The chain has TRBV27 and TRBJ2-1; no firm D call. This CDR3 region has 15 residues. Germline values: CDR1 MNHEY, CDR2 SMNVEV (reference sequence). Trimming removed 2 bases from V and 6 bases from J, with 14 bases in between. CDR3 sequence reads: CASSLLTSRGNEQFF. CDR3 coding DNA: TGTGCCAGCAGTTTACTAACCTCCCGAGGCAATGAGCAGTTCTTC.

This chain connects TRBV6-5 to TRBJ2-1, with D uncertain. The germline CDR1 and CDR2 sequences are MNHEY and SVGAGI. Trimming took off 8 bases at V and 3 bases at J, with 8 bases between the two ends. CDR3 length: 12 amino acids. CDR3 in amino acids: CASARSYNEQFF. The CDR3 DNA follows: TGTGCCAGCGCGAGGAGCTACAATGAGCAGTTCTTC.